This TCR beta chain was sequenced for a study of PD-1 blockade in classical Hodgkin lymphoma. Study results and limitations: Reports described newly diagnosed patients as having lower baseline TCR diversity than healthy donors. Repertoire difference causes, possibly disease activity or prior therapy, remain undefined.

Clones were sequenced by immunoSEQ multiplex PCR, and TCRdb holds only the in-frame ones, with some missing. The data contain 30,000 or so clones, just over 90% of them singletons. Time point given: newly diagnosed, previously untreated cHL patient sample. Comparison relied on PBMCs that came from newly diagnosed, untreated classical Hodgkin lymphoma. As regards this clone: Antigen: not known.

Germline CDR1 reads SGHTA; CDR2 reads FQGNSA. After removal of 2 bases from V and 2 bases from J, the junction contained 9 bases not matched to a gene. This CDR3 comprises 17 residues. The V and J genes are TRBV7-2 and TRBJ2-5; 9 bases align to TRBD2. The specimen was peripheral blood mononuclear cells (PBMCs). The TCR originated in a human donor with classical Hodgkin lymphoma. The CDR3 sequence is CASSLKIAGASQETQYF. CDR3 coding DNA: TGTGCCAGCAGCTTAAAAATAGCGGGAGCTTCGCAAGAGACCCAGTACTTC. Drawing the rest from reference TRBV7-2 and TRBJ2-5, the complete variable domain is GAGVSQSPSNKVTEKGKDVELRCDPISGHTALYWYRQSLGQGLEFLIYFQGNSAPDKSGLPSDRFSAERTGGSVSTLTIQRTQQEDSAVYLCASSLKIAGASQETQYFGPGTRLLVL.